The 23 T cell receptor beta chains below all came from one sample that was sequenced in a study of chemoradiotherapy in HPV16-positive cancers. Assay: immunoSEQ multiplex PCR; the TCRdb copy retains only in-frame clones and omits some. This sample has approximately 17,000 clones, with about 73% found just once. Sequences were derived from tumor tissue, sampled from a patient who underwent chemoradiotherapy. The receptors here all came from a human donor with HPV-associated anogenital cancer.

This clone was observed a handful of times. CDR3 DNA: TGTGCCAGCAGCCTTCACGGGAGCTCCTACGAGCAGTACTTC. This gives the protein CASSLHGSSYEQYF. This rearrangement joins TRBV7-9 to TRBJ2-7, with a weak D call TRBD2 (6 bases). This CDR3 has 14 amino acids. In germline, CDR1 is SEHNR, CDR2 FQNEAQ (reference sequence). Trimming stripped 5 bases from V and 0 bases from J, with 11 bases between.

This clone was counted a few times. The rearrangement uses TRBV7-8 and TRBJ2-7; D is ambiguous. The CDR3 is made up of 15 amino acids. CDR1 is SGHVS, CDR2 FQNEAQ, per germline. The V and J ends lost 4 bases and 6 bases respectively, with 19 bases between them. The CDR3 is CASSSSATPRSEQYF. The CDR3 DNA reads TGTGCCAGCAGCTCCTCCGCTACTCCTAGGTCCGAGCAGTACTTC.

This chain joins TRBV18 and TRBJ2-7; D is possibly TRBD1 or TRBD2 (5 bases each). Trimming pared 0 bases from V and 5 bases from J, leaving 14 bases between. The CDR3 is 15 amino acids. The germline CDR1 and CDR2 sequences are KGHSH and LQKENI. DNA of the CDR3: TGTGCCAGCTCACCACCGGGGGTTCTAAGCGACGAGCAGTACTTC. Translating gives CASSPPGVLSDEQYF. Looking up the rest from reference TRBV18 and TRBJ2-7 gives the full variable domain: NAGVMQNPRHLVRRRGQEARLRCSPMKGHSHVYWYRQLPEEGLKFMVYLQKENIIDESGMPKERFSAEFPKEGPSILRIQQVVRGDSAAYFCASSPPGVLSDEQYFGPGTRLTVT.

The chain uses TRBV15 and TRBJ2-7; D could derive from TRBD1 or TRBD2 (5 bases each). The CDR3 is 15 residues long. Trimming shortened V by 0 bases and J by 2 bases, and 11 bases separated the two germline ends. Germline assignment: CDR1 LNHNV and CDR2 YYDKDF (reference sequence). The CDR3 region is CATSRDRGTPYEQYF. The CDR3 coding sequence is TGTGCCACCAGCAGAGATCGGGGCACCCCCTACGAGCAGTACTTC.

V and J are TRBV20-1 and TRBJ1-5; no clear D. The CDR3 has 8 amino acids. Trimming shortened V by 6 bases and J by 10 bases, and 4 bases separated the two germline ends. Looked up from germline, CDR1 is DFQATT and CDR2 is SNEGSKA (reference sequence). The CDR3 reads CSAGPQHF. In DNA, the CDR3 is TGCAGTGCCGGTCCCCAGCATTTT.

This clone showed up just once. This chain joins TRBV10-2 and TRBJ2-3, with 12 positions matching TRBD2. The CDR3 consists of 20 residues. Trimming took 4 bases from V and 3 from J; bases not matched to a gene: 17. Germline V gene sequence: CDR1 WSHSY, CDR2 SAAADI. The CDR3: CASSARRRLAGGERTDTQYF. For the CDR3, the DNA is TGCGCCAGCAGTGCACGCCGTAGGCTAGCGGGGGGGGAACGGACAGATACGCAGTATTTT.

This rearrangement joins TRBV28 to TRBJ2-1, with D possibly TRBD2 on 6 matching bases. The length of the CDR3 is 15 residues. The V gene lost 3 bases and the J gene lost 2 bases, with 11 bases spanning the gap. Germline V CDR1 and CDR2: MDHEN, SYDVKM. This chain's CDR3 is CASSFEDYAYNEQFF. The CDR3 DNA reads TGTGCCAGCAGTTTCGAGGACTACGCCTACAATGAGCAGTTCTTC.

The V and J genes are TRBV5-1 and TRBJ2-7; 13 bases fit TRBD2. Germline CDR1 SGHRS, CDR2 YFSETQ. The J segment lost 4 bases and the V segment lost 5 bases, leaving 6 bases of the junction unmatched. The CDR3 consists of 15 residues. The CDR3 DNA is TGCGCCAGCAGTGGGGGACTAGCGGGACTTTACGAGCAGTACTTC. Translated, it gives CASSGGLAGLYEQYF.

V and J are TRBV28 and TRBJ2-5; D tentatively reads TRBD1 or TRBD2 (5 bases each). This CDR3 spans 16 amino acids. V was trimmed by 1 base and J by 2 bases, leaving 14 bases between them. Germline CDR1 is MDHEN and CDR2 is SYDVKM. The CDR3: CASSLSPGRPQETQYF. The CDR3 nucleotides read TGTGCCAGCAGTTTATCACCGGGACGGCCGCAAGAGACCCAGTACTTC.

This clone is judged medium-sized (0.01 to 0.1%). J is TRBJ1-1 and V is TRBV6-6, with unresolved D. The CDR3 covers 14 residues. V lost 1 base and J lost 1, with 7 bases in between. The germline CDR1 and CDR2 sequences are MNHNY and SVGAGI (reference sequence). The CDR3 sequence: CASSYLPTNTEAFF. CDR3 coding DNA: TGTGCCAGCAGTTACTTGCCGACGAACACTGAAGCTTTCTTT.

J is TRBJ2-7 and V is TRBV7-2; 7 positions match TRBD1. The CDR3 totals 13 residues. V gave up 8 bases and J gave up 3 bases; unmatched junction bases: 7. Germline V CDR1 and CDR2: SGHTA, FQGNSA. The CDR3 protein is CASARTGDYEQYF. CDR3 coding DNA: TGTGCCAGCGCCAGGACAGGTGACTACGAGCAGTACTTC.

V gene TRBV6-5 combines with J gene TRBJ2-3; 11 bases line up with TRBD2. Germline V gene data show CDR1 as MNHEY and CDR2 as SVGAGI. The CDR3 has 16 amino acids. Trimming at V came to 2 bases and at J to 6 bases, leaving 7 bases not matched to a gene. For the CDR3, the DNA is TGTGCCAGCAGTTACGACCTAGCGGGGGGTTCGGATACGCAGTATTTT. Its protein product is CASSYDLAGGSDTQYF.

This chain connects TRBV5-5 to TRBJ2-1; D gene uncertain. V lost 5 bases and J lost 7, with 13 bases in between. The germline V gene encodes CDR1 SGHKS and CDR2 YYEKEE (reference sequence). CDR3 size: 13 residues. The DNA for the CDR3 is TGTGCCAGCAGTTATTCGGATGAGAATGAGCAGTTCTTC. Its protein is CASSYSDENEQFF.

The chain is built from TRBV18 and TRBJ2-2, with TRBD1 identical over 7 bases. This CDR3 has 15 amino acids. V was pared by 4 bases and J by 4 bases, with 6 bases of the junction left unmatched. In germline, CDR1 is KGHSH, CDR2 LQKENI. The CDR3 sequence is CASSRQGESTGELFF. The CDR3 coding sequence is TGTGCCAGCTCACGACAGGGAGAGAGCACCGGGGAGCTGTTTTTT.

V usage is TRBV18 and J usage is TRBJ1-5; TRBD1 matches at 7 bases. Germline V gene lookup returns CDR1 KGHSH and CDR2 LQKENI. The CDR3 loop spans 13 amino acids. After removal of 0 bases from V and 10 bases from J, the junction contained 3 bases not matched to a gene. The CDR3 here is CASSPPTGFPQHF. CDR3 nucleotides: TGTGCCAGCTCACCACCGACAGGGTTCCCCCAGCATTTT. The full variable domain, completed using reference TRBV18 and TRBJ1-5, is NAGVMQNPRHLVRRRGQEARLRCSPMKGHSHVYWYRQLPEEGLKFMVYLQKENIIDESGMPKERFSAEFPKEGPSILRIQQVVRGDSAAYFCASSPPTGFPQHFGDGTRLSIL.

The gene calls are TRBV28 and TRBJ2-5; D gene unclear. V was trimmed by 7 bases and J by 2 bases, leaving 14 bases between them. This CDR3 spans 14 amino acids. Germline CDR1 MDHEN, CDR2 SYDVKM. DNA of the CDR3: TGTGCCAGCACCCCATGGAGAGAACAAGAGACCCAGTACTTC. Residues: CASTPWREQETQYF.

This clone has only one observation. CDR3 sequence (DNA): TGTGCCAGCAGCCGGCGGGGACAGACGAACTCCTACAATGAGCAGTTCTTC. Translating it yields CASSRRGQTNSYNEQFF. The chain is built from TRBV7-9 and TRBJ2-1, with D perhaps matching TRBD1 (7 bases). The CDR3 is made up of 17 amino acids. CDR1 is SEHNR, CDR2 FQNEAQ, per germline (reference sequence). Trimming cost V 5 bases and J 0 bases, with 17 bases left between them.

The chain carries TRBV30 and TRBJ2-3; a weak D match, TRBD2 (7 bases). The CDR3 consists of 13 residues. Germline V gene lookup returns CDR1 GTSNPN and CDR2 SVGIG (reference sequence). Trimming removed 6 bases from V and 5 bases from J, with 15 bases in between. Here the CDR3 reads CACSGGGGDTQYF. Here the CDR3 DNA reads TGTGCCTGTTCGGGGGGCGGGGGAGATACGCAGTATTTT.

The rearrangement uses TRBV7-2 and TRBJ2-5; no firm D call. V dropped 6 bases and J dropped 5 bases, with 13 bases sitting between them. CDR1 is SGHTA, CDR2 FQGNSA, per germline. The CDR3 runs to 13 residues. This chain's CDR3 is CASSLEHRETQYF. The CDR3 nucleotides are TGTGCCAGCAGTCTTGAGCATAGGGAGACCCAGTACTTC. Together with reference TRBV7-2 and TRBJ2-5, the CDR3 gives the full variable domain: GAGVSQSPSNKVTEKGKDVELRCDPISGHTALYWYRQSLGQGLEFLIYFQGNSAPDKSGLPSDRFSAERTGGSVSTLTIQRTQQEDSAVYLCASSLEHRETQYFGPGTRLLVL.

The chain couples TRBV4-1 to TRBJ2-7; maybe TRBD2 (6 bases). Between the trimmed V and J ends, which lost 4 bases and 2 bases, there was a span of 15 bases. Per the germline V gene, CDR1 is MGHRA and CDR2 is YSYEKL. This CDR3 region has 15 residues. The CDR3: CASSRLPGEAYEQYF. The DNA for the CDR3 is TGCGCCAGCAGCCGGCTCCCGGGAGAAGCCTACGAGCAGTACTTC.

This chain uses TRBV28 with TRBJ2-5; 7 bases line up with TRBD1. In germline, CDR1 is MDHEN, CDR2 SYDVKM. The ends lost 8 bases at V and 1 base at J; junction bases unmatched: 4. The CDR3 extends over 13 amino acids. The CDR3 sequence is CASHRQGQETQYF. CDR3 DNA: TGTGCCAGCCACAGACAGGGCCAAGAGACCCAGTACTTC.

By its share, this clone is medium-sized (0.01 to 0.1%). The V gene is TRBV19, the J gene TRBJ2-1; D is uncertain. V lost 10 bases, J lost 15 bases, and 13 bases lay in between. Germline CDR1 and CDR2: LNHDA and SQIVND (reference sequence). There are 9 residues in the CDR3. For the CDR3, the DNA is TGTGCCAAGGCACAGAAAGGGTTCTTC. This sequence encodes CAKAQKGFF.

J is TRBJ2-7 and V is TRBV7-2; perhaps TRBD2 as D (5 bases). The CDR3 runs 14 residues. The V and J ends lost 2 bases and 5 bases respectively, with 13 bases between them. CDR1 and CDR2 from the germline V gene are SGHTA and FQGNSA. The CDR3 loop is CASSLYSGTNEQYF. The CDR3 DNA reads TGTGCCAGCAGCTTATACAGCGGTACGAACGAGCAGTACTTC.